The 3 T cell receptor beta chains below were found in one sample sequenced in a study of shared T cell receptors in the human thymus. This table comes from immunoSEQ multiplex PCR, and its TCRdb copy is limited to in-frame clones, with some not included. The table lists some 700,000 clones, roughly 88% of them singletons. These data also formed part of another study, on human thymus T cells.

Sequencing was performed on thymocytes. All receptors come from a boy younger than two with a congenital heart defect.

The rearrangement links TRBV10-3 to TRBJ2-3; TRBD2 is a possible D gene (6 bases). The CDR3 contains 15 residues. Trimming pared 2 bases from V and 1 base from J, leaving 10 bases between. Germline-derived CDR1 and CDR2 are ENHRY and SYGVKD. CDR3: CAISERRDGTDTQYF. CDR3 DNA sequence: TGTGCCATCAGTGAGAGGAGGGATGGCACAGATACGCAGTATTTT.

The chain is built from TRBV4-3 and TRBJ2-3; 11 positions match TRBD2. The junction had 12 bases not matched to a gene; V was cut back by 4 bases and J by 3 bases. The CDR3 has 18 amino acids. The V gene's germline CDR1 is LGHNA and CDR2 YSLEER. The CDR3 reads CASSPGVAGGPSTDTQYF. For the CDR3, the DNA is TGCGCCAGCAGCCCGGGGGTAGCGGGAGGGCCCTCGACAGATACGCAGTATTTT.

This sequence joins TRBV11-1 and TRBJ2-7, with D unresolved. The germline gives CDR1 SGHAT, CDR2 FQDESV (reference sequence). CDR3 length: 15 amino acids. The V and J ends lost 5 bases and 5 bases respectively, with 19 bases between them. CDR3 coding DNA: TGTGCCAGCAGCCCCACCCTTGTCGCGGCGGACGAGCAGTACTTC. Translating it yields CASSPTLVAADEQYF.